Listed below are T cell receptor beta chains from one sample, sequenced in a study of regulatory T cells in long-lasting Graves disease. Each CDR3 protein is one row after TCRdb ran MiXCR on the multiplex PCR reads. The sample holds roughly 360,000 distinct CDR3 sequences; roughly 10% are singletons and the top ten take under 20%. The same sample was also used in a study of T cells in Graves' hyperthyroidism and ophthalmopathy.

Sequences were derived from peripheral blood mononuclear cells (PBMCs), sampled at new diagnosis, from a patient treated with antithyroid drugs. Receptors originate from a woman aged 18-30 years with Graves disease. The CDR3 runs from the conserved cysteine through the conserved F or W. D genes are given only for firm matches. Not all rows give a size; the values are once, few, many and, for expanded clones, a class.

j_call v_call d_call clone_size cdr3_aa cdr3_nt
TRBJ2-7 TRBV30 - many CAWRRQGKTHEQYF TGTGCCTGGAGGCGGCAGGGGAAAACCCACGAGCAGTACTTC
TRBJ2-3 TRBV6-1 - many CASTLTVSSTDTQYF TGTGCCAGCACCCTTACTGTGAGTAGCACGGATACGCAGTATTTT
TRBJ2-1 TRBV6-2/TRBV6-3 - few CASSKTGTTYNEQFF TGTGCCAGCAGTAAAACCGGGACGACTTACAATGAGCAGTTCTTC
TRBJ1-1 TRBV6-1 TRBD1 many CASRVRTGDLPNTEAFF TGTGCCAGCAGGGTGAGGACAGGAGACCTTCCGAACACTGAAGCTTTCTTT
TRBJ2-4 TRBV29-1 - - CSVGSRGLAKNIQYF TGCAGCGTGGGGTCTAGAGGATTAGCCAAAAACATTCAGTACTTC
TRBJ2-3 TRBV27 - few CASSLSMPGINTDTQYF TGTGCCAGCAGTTTATCGATGCCCGGGATTAACACAGATACGCAGTATTTT
TRBJ2-1 TRBV7-2 TRBD2 many CASSGGREGPLYEQFF TGTGCCAGCAGCGGGGGGAGGGAGGGCCCACTCTATGAGCAGTTCTTC
TRBJ1-1 TRBV28 TRBD1 many CASTRGRDTEAFF TGTGCCAGCACCAGGGGGAGGGACACTGAAGCTTTCTTT
TRBJ1-3 TRBV4-3 - - CASSQVRLVPGVSGNTIYF TGCGCCAGCAGCCAAGTCCGACTCGTCCCCGGGGTTTCTGGAAACACCATATATTTT
TRBJ1-2 TRBV5-1 - - CASSPRTLLRGYTF TGCGCCAGCAGCCCCCGGACACTCTTGAGGGGCTACACCTTC
TRBJ2-5 TRBV2 - - CASRTRNLQETQYF TGTGCCAGCCGGACTCGAAACCTTCAAGAGACCCAGTACTTC
TRBJ2-3 TRBV7-9 TRBD2 many CASSLDSGRPDTQYF TGTGCCAGCAGCTTAGACAGCGGGAGACCCGATACGCAGTATTTT
TRBJ1-2 TRBV7-9 - - CASRTRGGRDPANYGYTF TGTGCCAGCAGAACTCGGGGTGGCAGGGACCCAGCTAACTATGGCTACACCTTC